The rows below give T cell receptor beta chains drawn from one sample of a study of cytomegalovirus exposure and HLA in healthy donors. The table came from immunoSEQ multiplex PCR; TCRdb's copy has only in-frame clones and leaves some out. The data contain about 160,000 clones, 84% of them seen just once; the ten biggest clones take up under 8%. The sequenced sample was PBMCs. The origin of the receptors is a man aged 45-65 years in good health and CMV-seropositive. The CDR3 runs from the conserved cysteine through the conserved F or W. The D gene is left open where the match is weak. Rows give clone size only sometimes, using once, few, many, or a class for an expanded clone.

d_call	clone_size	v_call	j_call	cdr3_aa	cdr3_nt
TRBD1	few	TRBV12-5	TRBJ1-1	CASRTGHSPEAFF	TGTGCTAGCAGGACAGGGCACAGCCCTGAAGCTTTCTTT
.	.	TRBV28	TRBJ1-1	CASRGGLTNTEAFF	TGTGCCAGCAGGGGGGGACTGACGAACACTGAAGCTTTCTTT
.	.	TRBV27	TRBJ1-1	CASSLQSGVTEAFF	TGTGCCAGCAGTCTCCAAAGTGGAGTAACTGAAGCTTTCTTT
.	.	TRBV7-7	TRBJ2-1	CASSLVSYGEQFF	TGTGCTAGCAGCTTAGTCTCCTACGGGGAGCAGTTCTTC
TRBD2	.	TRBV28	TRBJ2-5	CASSFRTGGYQETQYF	TGTGCCAGCAGTTTCCGAACGGGGGGGTACCAAGAGACCCAGTACTTC
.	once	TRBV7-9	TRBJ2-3	CASSLAVAGLDTQYF	TGTGCCAGCAGCTTAGCGGTGGCAGGGTTAGATACGCAGTATTTT
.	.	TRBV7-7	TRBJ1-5	CASSLITMGVEGSDSNQPQHF	TGTGCTAGCAGCTTAATCACGATGGGTGTGGAGGGGAGCGATAGCAATCAGCCCCAGCATTTT
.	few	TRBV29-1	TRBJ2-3	CSAGELDTQYF	TGCAGTGCCGGGGAATTAGATACGCAGTATTTT
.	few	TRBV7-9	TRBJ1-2	CASSQGSGEGYGYTF	TGTGCCAGCAGCCAGGGTTCAGGGGAAGGCTATGGCTACACCTTC
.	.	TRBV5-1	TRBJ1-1	CASSSGRIAEAFF	TGCGCCAGCAGCTCGGGTAGGATAGCTGAAGCTTTCTTT
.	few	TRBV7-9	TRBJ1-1	CASSLMRSGLSATEAFF	TGTGCCAGCAGCTTAATGAGGTCGGGGTTATCTGCCACTGAAGCTTTCTTT
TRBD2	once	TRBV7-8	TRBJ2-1	CASSPGGQKGEQFF	TGTGCCAGCAGCCCGGGGGGGCAAAAAGGCGAGCAGTTCTTC
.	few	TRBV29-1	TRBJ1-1	CSATGGGNTEAFF	TGCAGCGCCACCGGGGGGGGAAACACTGAAGCTTTCTTT
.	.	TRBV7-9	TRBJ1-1	CASSPSGGASDTEAFF	TGTGCCAGCAGCCCTAGTGGTGGGGCCTCAGACACTGAAGCTTTCTTT
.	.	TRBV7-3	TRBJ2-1	CASSFSWTEYNEQFF	TGTGCCAGCAGCTTTAGCTGGACAGAGTACAATGAGCAGTTCTTC
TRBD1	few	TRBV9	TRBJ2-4	CASSGGGTGGNIQYF	TGTGCCAGCAGCGGCGGGGGGACAGGGGGAAACATTCAGTACTTC
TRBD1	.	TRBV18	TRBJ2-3	CASSQRTGQGTDTQYF	TGTGCCAGCTCCCAGCGAACCGGACAGGGTACAGATACGCAGTATTTT
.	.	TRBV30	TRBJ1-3	CAWSMGRSGNTIYF	TGTGCCTGGAGTATGGGGCGCTCTGGAAACACCATATATTTT
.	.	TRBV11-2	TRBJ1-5	CASSLGDSPNQPQHF	TGTGCCAGCAGCTTAGGTGACAGCCCCAATCAGCCCCAGCATTTT
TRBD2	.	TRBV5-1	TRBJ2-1	CASSLRGPGLADVRDNEQFF	TGCGCCAGCAGCTTGAGGGGTCCGGGACTAGCGGACGTACGGGACAATGAGCAGTTCTTC
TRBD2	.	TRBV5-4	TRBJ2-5	CASSSGTSGRLGTQYF	TGTGCCAGCAGCTCCGGGACTAGCGGGAGGTTGGGGACCCAGTACTTC
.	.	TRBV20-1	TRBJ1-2	CSASNGGYTF	TGCAGTGCTAGTAACGGGGGCTACACCTTC
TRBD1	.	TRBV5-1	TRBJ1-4	CASSPGGNEKLFF	TGCGCCAGCAGCCCAGGGGGCAATGAAAAACTGTTTTTT
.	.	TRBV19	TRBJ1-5	CAPSGLDNQPQHF	TGTGCCCCCTCAGGGTTGGACAATCAGCCCCAGCATTTT
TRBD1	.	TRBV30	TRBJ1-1	CAWRTGGWTEAFF	TGTGCCTGGCGGACAGGGGGGTGGACTGAAGCTTTCTTT
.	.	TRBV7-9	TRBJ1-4	CASSLTWGLEEKLFF	TGTGCCAGCAGCTTAACCTGGGGGCTTGAGGAAAAACTGTTTTTT
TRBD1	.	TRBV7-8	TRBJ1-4	CASSRTGTGGAGEKLFF	TGTGCCAGCAGCAGAACCGGGACAGGGGGGGCAGGCGAAAAACTGTTTTTT
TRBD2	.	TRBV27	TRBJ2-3	CASRTLAGGADTQYF	TGTGCCAGCAGAACCCTAGCGGGGGGCGCAGATACGCAGTATTTT
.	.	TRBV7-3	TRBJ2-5	CASSFHRVKETQYF	TGTGCCAGCAGCTTTCACAGGGTAAAAGAGACCCAGTACTTC
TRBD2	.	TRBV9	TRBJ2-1	CASSDGTSDSYNEQFF	TGTGCCAGCAGCGACGGGACTAGCGATTCCTACAATGAGCAGTTCTTC
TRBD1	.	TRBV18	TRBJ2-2	CASSPNGQGGGELFF	TGTGCCAGCTCACCGAATGGACAGGGCGGCGGGGAGCTGTTTTTT
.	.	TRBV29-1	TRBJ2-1	CSVVSRSYNEQFF	TGCAGCGTTGTCAGTCGCTCCTACAATGAGCAGTTCTTC
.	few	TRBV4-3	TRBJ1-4	CASSQGQGLNEKLFF	TGCGCCAGCAGCCAAGGGCAGGGGCTTAATGAAAAACTGTTTTTT
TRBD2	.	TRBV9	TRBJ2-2	CASSVAGGPPGELFF	TGTGCCAGCAGCGTAGCGGGGGGGCCTCCCGGGGAGCTGTTTTTT
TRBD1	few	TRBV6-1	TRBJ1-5	CATRDREYSNQPQHF	TGTGCCACCAGGGACAGGGAATATAGCAATCAGCCCCAGCATTTT
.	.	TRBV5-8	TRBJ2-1	CASSSHSLNEQFF	TGTGCCAGCAGCTCGCACTCCCTTAATGAGCAGTTCTTC
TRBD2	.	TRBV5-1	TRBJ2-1	CASSRILTSGGDYNEQFF	TGCGCCAGCAGCCGCATTCTAACTAGCGGGGGAGACTACAATGAGCAGTTCTTC
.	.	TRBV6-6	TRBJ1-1	CASRPDRNTEAFF	TGTGCCAGCAGGCCGGACAGGAACACTGAAGCTTTCTTT
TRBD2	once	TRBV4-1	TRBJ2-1	CASSPSGGTYNEQFF	TGCGCCAGCAGCCCTAGCGGAGGAACTTACAATGAGCAGTTCTTC
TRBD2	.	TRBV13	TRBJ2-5	CASSLVGIAGVEETQYF	TGTGCCAGCAGCTTAGTCGGGATAGCGGGAGTGGAGGAGACCCAGTACTTC
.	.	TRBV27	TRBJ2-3	CASSPRDSYTDTQYF	TGTGCCAGCAGTCCACGGGACTCTTACACAGATACGCAGTATTTT
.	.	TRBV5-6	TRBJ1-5	CASSSVGGPQHF	TGTGCCAGCAGCTCGGTAGGGGGGCCCCAGCATTTT
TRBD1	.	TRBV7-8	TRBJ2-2	CASSSGTGGLTGELFF	TGTGCCAGCAGCTCCGGGACAGGGGGCCTCACCGGGGAGCTGTTTTTT
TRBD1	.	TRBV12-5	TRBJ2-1	CASGLQQGSQFF	TGTGCTAGTGGTTTACAACAGGGGTCACAGTTCTTC
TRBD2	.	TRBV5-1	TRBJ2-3	CASSYLSGGASDTQYF	TGCGCCAGCAGCTACTTGAGCGGGGGGGCTTCAGATACGCAGTATTTT
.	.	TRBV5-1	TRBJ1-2	CASSPGRAGNYGYTF	TGCGCCAGCAGTCCGGGGAGGGCGGGCAACTATGGCTACACCTTC
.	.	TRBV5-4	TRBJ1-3	CASSERVAGNTIYF	TGTGCCAGCAGTGAACGGGTCGCTGGAAACACCATATATTTT